A single T cell receptor (beta chain) is shown here with its context. The source of the sample is a study of blood T cell repertoires in COVID-19. Turning to the study itself: COVID-19 samples, acute and convalescent, were from the United States, Italy and Spain.

Profiled with immunoSEQ multiplex PCR; TCRdb holds only in-frame clones, not every one. The sample holds approximately 320,000 clones, under 95% seen once. The V gene end was trimmed by 1 base and the J gene end by 3 bases; junction bases not matched to a gene: 7. The germline gives CDR1 SGHNT, CDR2 YYREEE (reference sequence). The CDR3 loop spans 17 amino acids. Material for sequencing was PBMCs or T cells enriched from blood (not recorded which). The V call is TRBV5-4, the J call TRBJ1-1; TRBD1 aligns across 12 bases. The clonotype originates from a man aged 55 to 70 who had recovered from COVID-19. The DNA for the CDR3 is TGTGCCAGCAGCTTGTTGGGACAGGGGGCGATACACACTGAAGCTTTCTTT. Translation gives CASSLLGQGAIHTEAFF.